The source of this T cell receptor beta chain is a study of blood T cell repertoires in COVID-19. Study-wide context: The samples span acute and convalescent COVID-19 from the United States, Italy and Spain. In each case, the material was cDNA or gDNA derived from T cells, B-cell-depleted T cells, or PBMCs.

Deletions cut 6 bases from V and 1 base from J, with 15 bases between. The CDR3 has 15 residues. Germline CDR1 reads MNHEY; CDR2 reads SVGAGI. Repertoires were generated with immunoSEQ multiplex PCR, while TCRdb's copy carries only in-frame clones and drops some. The sample consists of 70,000 to 100,000 clones, around 91% of them appearing once. This clone was found once. Material for sequencing was peripheral blood. The clonotype comes from a woman of 80 years or more with active or convalescent COVID-19. The chain carries TRBV6-5 and TRBJ1-2, with D perhaps matching TRBD1 (6 bases). CDR3 coding DNA: TGTGCCAGCAGCCCCCAGACAGGAAATAACTATGGCTACACCTTC. This sequence encodes CASSPQTGNNYGYTF.